These T cell receptor beta chains were read from a single sample in a study of T-cell reconstitution after alpha-beta-depleted transplantation in children. From the PCR reads, TCRdb called clonotypes with MiXCR, one entry per CDR3 protein. The sample includes fewer than 550,000 distinct CDR3 sequences, about 11% of them seen just once. Specimen: PBMCs from the stem cell graft donor, collected from the stem cell graft. These receptors were taken from a human donor who donated a stem cell graft to a child with acute myeloid leukemia. Both conserved end residues are part of each CDR3. Each record gives: clone size, J gene, V gene, D gene, CDR3 protein, CDR3 DNA. A D gene is named only where the DNA matches it firmly. Some rows have no size entry. The others give once, few or many, or a class for an expanded clone.

>few|TRBJ1-2|TRBV12-3/TRBV12-4|-
CASSLVQNYGYTF
TGTGCCAGCAGTTTAGTGCAGAACTATGGCTACACCTTC
>-|TRBJ2-7|TRBV7-8|-
CASSPIPALGQQYF
TGTGCCAGCAGCCCCATCCCGGCCCTGGGTCAGCAGTACTTC
>-|TRBJ2-5|TRBV7-2|TRBD2
CASREGGSGGTQYF
TGTGCCAGCAGAGAGGGAGGCAGCGGGGGGACCCAGTACTTC
>many|TRBJ2-3|TRBV9|TRBD2
CASSVIAGGPSDTQYF
TGTGCCAGCAGCGTGATAGCGGGGGGGCCCTCAGATACGCAGTATTTT
>-|TRBJ2-7|TRBV7-2|TRBD1
CASRFTGTGVYEQYF
TGTGCCAGCAGATTCACCGGGACAGGGGTCTACGAGCAGTACTTC
>many|TRBJ1-5|TRBV18|-
CASSPGNNQPQHF
TGTGCCAGCTCACCAGGGAACAATCAGCCCCAGCATTTT
>-|TRBJ2-7|TRBV10-3|-
CAIALWGDEQYF
TGTGCCATAGCTCTCTGGGGTGACGAGCAGTACTTC
>-|TRBJ1-4|TRBV6-5|-
CASSYVGTGNEKLFF
TGTGCCAGCAGTTACGTTGGAACAGGGAATGAAAAACTGTTTTTT
>few|TRBJ1-2|TRBV5-1|-
CASSAVVGALFYGYTF
TGCGCCAGCAGCGCGGTCGTCGGGGCGCTATTCTATGGCTACACCTTC
>-|TRBJ2-5|TRBV23-1|-
CASSQFSPGRETQYF
TGCGCCAGCAGTCAATTTTCCCCGGGACGGGAGACCCAGTACTTC
>many|TRBJ2-7|TRBV18|-
CASSPRQSGEQYF
TGTGCCAGCTCACCACGCCAGTCCGGCGAGCAGTACTTC
>few|TRBJ2-3|TRBV10-3|-
CAISEPNTDTQYF
TGTGCCATCAGTGAGCCCAACACAGATACGCAGTATTTT
>-|TRBJ2-2|TRBV3-1|TRBD2
CASSQRTSGGAYTGELFF
TGTGCCAGCAGCCAGAGGACTAGCGGGGGGGCATACACCGGGGAGCTGTTTTTT
>-|TRBJ1-1|TRBV6-1|-
CASRPGQRVGAEAFF
TGTGCCAGCAGACCGGGACAAAGAGTGGGCGCTGAAGCTTTCTTT
>many|TRBJ2-1|TRBV5-1|TRBD2
CASSLASGSHNEQFF
TGCGCCAGCAGCTTGGCTAGCGGGAGTCACAATGAGCAGTTCTTC
>-|TRBJ2-1|TRBV27|TRBD2
CASSFLAGGSGEQFF
TGTGCCAGCAGTTTCCTAGCGGGGGGTTCAGGTGAGCAGTTCTTC
>-|TRBJ1-4|TRBV7-8|-
CASSPQRDYNEKLFF
TGTGCCAGCAGCCCCCAACGGGACTATAATGAAAAACTGTTTTTT
>-|TRBJ2-1|TRBV18|TRBD2
CASSPAGGNYNEQFF
TGTGCCAGCTCCCCTGCGGGGGGAAATTACAATGAGCAGTTCTTC
>-|TRBJ2-1|TRBV12-5|-
CASGLGGYNEQFF
TGTGCTAGTGGACTGGGGGGCTACAATGAGCAGTTCTTC
>few|TRBJ2-2|TRBV6-5|-
CASTLESRFSVGELFF
TGTGCCAGCACCCTAGAGTCCCGGTTTTCGGTCGGGGAGCTGTTTTTT
>many|TRBJ2-2|TRBV4-1|-
CASSQDWSGANTGELFF
TGCGCCAGCAGCCAAGATTGGTCGGGAGCGAACACCGGGGAGCTGTTTTTT
>few|TRBJ2-3|TRBV29-1|-
CSGKDTDTQYF
TGCAGCGGGAAGGACACAGATACGCAGTATTTT
>few|TRBJ2-1|TRBV30|-
CAWSEGNNEQFF
TGTGCCTGGAGTGAGGGAAACAATGAGCAGTTCTTC
>-|TRBJ2-7|TRBV2|-
CASSEVASSYEQYF
TGTGCCAGCAGTGAAGTTGCCAGCTCCTACGAGCAGTACTTC
>few|TRBJ2-5|TRBV12-3/TRBV12-4|TRBD2
CASTRLAGQETQYF
TGTGCCAGCACCAGACTAGCGGGGCAAGAGACCCAGTACTTC
>few|TRBJ2-7|TRBV18|TRBD2
CASSPPGLAGYEQYF
TGTGCCAGCTCACCACCGGGACTAGCGGGGTACGAGCAGTACTTC
>few|TRBJ2-7|TRBV27|-
CASSLVTSREQYF
TGTGCCAGCAGTTTAGTTACCTCTAGAGAGCAGTACTTC
>many|TRBJ1-4|TRBV10-3|-
CAISAKGSATEKLFF
TGTGCCATCAGTGCCAAAGGGTCGGCCACCGAAAAACTGTTTTTT
>few|TRBJ2-5|TRBV5-6|-
CASSLIGAQETQYF
TGTGCCAGCAGCCTGATTGGGGCGCAAGAGACCCAGTACTTC
>few|TRBJ1-1|TRBV5-1|-
CASSLLDTAEAFF
TGCGCCAGCAGCTTGCTAGATACCGCTGAAGCTTTCTTT
>few|TRBJ2-5|TRBV12-3/TRBV12-4|-
CASSASEARTQYF
TGTGCCAGCAGCGCCAGCGAGGCTCGGACCCAGTACTTC
>-|TRBJ2-1|TRBV14|TRBD2
CASSHLGTSYNEQFF
TGTGCCAGCAGCCATCTCGGGACTAGCTACAATGAGCAGTTCTTC
>many|TRBJ2-5|TRBV24-1|-
CATGGPSETQYF
TGTGCCACCGGAGGACCTTCCGAGACCCAGTACTTC
>-|TRBJ2-2|TRBV18|-
CASSPSGTTNTGELFF
TGTGCCAGCTCACCATCCGGGACAACCAACACCGGGGAGCTGTTTTTT
>many|TRBJ1-1|TRBV7-3|-
CASSSTPTGLNTEAFF
TGTGCCAGCAGCTCCACCCCAACAGGTTTGAACACTGAAGCTTTCTTT
>-|TRBJ2-5|TRBV5-1|-
CASSPLNQETQYF
TGCGCCAGCAGCCCACTTAACCAAGAGACCCAGTACTTC
>few|TRBJ2-3|TRBV12-3/TRBV12-4|TRBD2
CASSTSGGVADTQYF
TGTGCCAGCAGTACTAGCGGGGGGGTGGCAGATACGCAGTATTTT
>few|TRBJ2-5|TRBV5-6|TRBD1
CASSFRTGTLPETQYF
TGTGCCAGCAGCTTCCGGACAGGGACCCTACCGGAGACCCAGTACTTC
>-|TRBJ1-1|TRBV20-1|-
CSARVLGSGAFF
TGCAGTGCTAGAGTCTTAGGGAGCGGAGCTTTCTTT
>few|TRBJ1-2|TRBV4-1|-
CASSQGPGSGYGYTF
TGCGCCAGCAGCCAAGGGCCGGGTTCCGGCTATGGCTACACCTTC
>-|TRBJ2-7|TRBV6-1|-
CASSENLDYEQYF
TGTGCCAGCAGTGAAAACCTAGACTACGAGCAGTACTTC
>-|TRBJ1-5|TRBV5-1|-
CASSFGSDQPQHF
TGCGCCAGCAGCTTTGGTTCTGATCAGCCCCAGCATTTT
>-|TRBJ2-7|TRBV30|-
CGGKQGTYEQYF
TGTGGCGGTAAGCAGGGGACCTACGAGCAGTACTTC
>many|TRBJ2-3|TRBV20-1|-
CSAAPQGSDTQYF
TGCAGTGCTGCCCCACAGGGTTCAGATACGCAGTATTTT
>few|TRBJ2-1|TRBV7-2|TRBD2
CASSSRTSGEQFF
TGTGCCAGCAGCTCCCGGACTAGCGGAGAGCAGTTCTTC
>-|TRBJ1-5|TRBV6-1|TRBD1
CASRKQGNQPQHF
TGTGCCAGCAGGAAACAGGGGAATCAGCCCCAGCATTTT
>-|TRBJ1-5|TRBV6-2/TRBV6-3|-
CASSYPGRNQPQHF
TGTGCCAGCAGTTACCCCGGGAGAAATCAGCCCCAGCATTTT
>few|TRBJ1-2|TRBV15|TRBD1
CATAGQTYGYTF
TGTGCCACCGCGGGACAGACCTATGGCTACACCTTC
>many|TRBJ2-3|TRBV20-1|-
CSAPGFTDTQYF
TGCAGTGCTCCAGGGTTCACGGATACGCAGTATTTT
>few|TRBJ1-6|TRBV20-1|TRBD1
CSARNPDREGGSPLHF
TGCAGTGCGAGGAACCCAGACAGGGAAGGTGGTTCACCCCTCCACTTT
>-|TRBJ1-5|TRBV29-1|TRBD1
CTAGQGAIGSNQPQHF
TGCACCGCCGGACAGGGGGCAATTGGCAGCAATCAGCCCCAGCATTTT
>few|TRBJ2-1|TRBV7-2|-
CASSTGPGQTYNEQFF
TGTGCCAGCAGCACAGGGCCTGGTCAGACCTACAATGAGCAGTTCTTC
>-|TRBJ1-2|TRBV5-8|-
CASSLEGTLGYTF
TGTGCCAGCAGCTTGGAGGGGACATTGGGATACACCTTC
>-|TRBJ2-2|TRBV11-2|-
CASSAGQRSRTGELFF
TGTGCCAGCAGCGCGGGACAGCGGAGTCGGACCGGGGAGCTGTTTTTT